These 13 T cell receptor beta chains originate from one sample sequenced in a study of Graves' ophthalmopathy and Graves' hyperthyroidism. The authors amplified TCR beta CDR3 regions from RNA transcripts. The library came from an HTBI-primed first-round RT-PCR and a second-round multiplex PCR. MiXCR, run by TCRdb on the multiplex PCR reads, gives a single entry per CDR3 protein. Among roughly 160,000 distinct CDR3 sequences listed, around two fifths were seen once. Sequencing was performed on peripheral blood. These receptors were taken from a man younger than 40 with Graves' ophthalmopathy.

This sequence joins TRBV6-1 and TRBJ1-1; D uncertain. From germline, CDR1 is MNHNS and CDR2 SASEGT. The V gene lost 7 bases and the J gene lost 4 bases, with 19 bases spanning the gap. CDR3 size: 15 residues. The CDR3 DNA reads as TGTGCCAGCATTCCCAATCAGGCTAGATCCACTGAAGCTTTCTTT. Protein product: CASIPNQARSTEAFF.

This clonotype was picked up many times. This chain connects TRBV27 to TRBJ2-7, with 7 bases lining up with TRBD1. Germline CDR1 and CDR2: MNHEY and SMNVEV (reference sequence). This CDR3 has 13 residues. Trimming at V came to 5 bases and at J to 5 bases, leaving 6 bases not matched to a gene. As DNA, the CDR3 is TGTGCCAGCAGTCCGACAGGGTCCCACGAGCAGTACTTC. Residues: CASSPTGSHEQYF.

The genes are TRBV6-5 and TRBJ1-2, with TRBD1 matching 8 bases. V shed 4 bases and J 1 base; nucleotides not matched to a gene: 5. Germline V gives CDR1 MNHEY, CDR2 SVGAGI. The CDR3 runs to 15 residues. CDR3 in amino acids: CASSFGQGVNYGYTF. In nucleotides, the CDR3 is TGTGCCAGCAGTTTTGGACAGGGAGTTAACTATGGCTACACCTTC.

The CDR3 region is CASSDLGQGGTEAFF. As DNA, the CDR3 is TGTGCCAGCAGTGACCTAGGACAGGGGGGGACTGAAGCTTTCTTT. The rearrangement joins TRBV6-1 to TRBJ1-1, with TRBD1 matching over 10 bases. Germline lookup yields CDR1 MNHNS and CDR2 SASEGT. The trim removed 3 bases at V and 5 bases at J, leaving 6 bases unmatched. The CDR3 runs to 15 residues.

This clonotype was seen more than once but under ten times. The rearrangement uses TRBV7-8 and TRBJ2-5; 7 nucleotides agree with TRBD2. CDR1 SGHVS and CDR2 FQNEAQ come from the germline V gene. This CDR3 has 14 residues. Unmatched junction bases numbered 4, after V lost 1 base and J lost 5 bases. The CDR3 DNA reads TGTGCCAGCAGCTTAGGTCCCGGGAGGGAGACCCAGTACTTC. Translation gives CASSLGPGRETQYF.

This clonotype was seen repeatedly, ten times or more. DNA for the CDR3: TGCAGCGTTGGGGGGGCGGGAGAGACCCAGTACTTC. Amino acids: CSVGGAGETQYF. This sequence joins TRBV29-1 and TRBJ2-5, with D possibly being TRBD1 or TRBD2 (6 bases each). V lost 4 bases and J lost 4, with 10 bases in between. Germline-derived CDR1 and CDR2 are SQVTM and ANQGSEA. The CDR3 length is 12 residues. Based on the CDR3 plus reference TRBV29-1 and TRBJ2-5, the full variable domain is SAVISQKPSRDICQRGTSLTIQCQVDSQVTMMFWYRQQPGQSLTLIATANQGSEATYESGFVIDKFPISRPNLTFSTLTVSNMSPEDSSIYLCSVGGAGETQYFGPGTRLLVL.

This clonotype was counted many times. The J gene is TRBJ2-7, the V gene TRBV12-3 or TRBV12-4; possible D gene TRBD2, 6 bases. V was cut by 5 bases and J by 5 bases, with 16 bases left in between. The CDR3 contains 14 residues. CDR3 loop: CASSLRLVLNEQYF. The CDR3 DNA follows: TGTGCCAGCAGTCTCAGACTAGTCTTGAACGAGCAGTACTTC.

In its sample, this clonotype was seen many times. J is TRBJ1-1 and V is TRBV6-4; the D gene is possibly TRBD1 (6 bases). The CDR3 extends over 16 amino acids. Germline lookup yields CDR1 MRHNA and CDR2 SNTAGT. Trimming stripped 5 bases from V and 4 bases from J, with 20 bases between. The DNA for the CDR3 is TGTGCCAGCAGTTTCCCGGGGGGGGGCGGCGGCACTGAAGCTTTCTTT. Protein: CASSFPGGGGGTEAFF.

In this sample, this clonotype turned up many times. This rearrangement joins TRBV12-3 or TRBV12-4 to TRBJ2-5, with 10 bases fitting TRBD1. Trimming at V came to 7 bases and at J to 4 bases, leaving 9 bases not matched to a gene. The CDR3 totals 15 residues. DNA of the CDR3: TGTGCCAGCACTGTGACAGGGGGCGGTGGAGAGACCCAGTACTTC. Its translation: CASTVTGGGGETQYF.

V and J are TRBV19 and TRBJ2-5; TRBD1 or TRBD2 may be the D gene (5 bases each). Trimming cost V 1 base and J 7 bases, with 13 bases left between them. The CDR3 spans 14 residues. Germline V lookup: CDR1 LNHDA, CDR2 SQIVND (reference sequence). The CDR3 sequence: CASSIGAGSGTQYF. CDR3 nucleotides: TGTGCCAGTAGTATAGGAGCAGGGAGTGGGACCCAGTACTTC.

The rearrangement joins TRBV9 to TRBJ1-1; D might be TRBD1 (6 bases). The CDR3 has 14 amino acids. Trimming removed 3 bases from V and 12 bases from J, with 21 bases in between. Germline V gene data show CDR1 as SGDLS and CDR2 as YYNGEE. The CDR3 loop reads CASSETGGLTRTFF. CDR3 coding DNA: TGTGCCAGCAGCGAAACCGGGGGCTTGACGCGGACTTTCTTT.

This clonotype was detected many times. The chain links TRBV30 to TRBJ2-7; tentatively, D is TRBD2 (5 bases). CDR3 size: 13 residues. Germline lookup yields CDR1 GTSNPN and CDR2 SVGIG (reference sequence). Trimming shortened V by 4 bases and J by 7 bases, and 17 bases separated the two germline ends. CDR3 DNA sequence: TGTGCCTGGACGACTAACTCCCCCACGGAGCAGTACTTC. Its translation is CAWTTNSPTEQYF. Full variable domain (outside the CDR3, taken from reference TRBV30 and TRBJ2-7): SQTIHQWPATLVQPVGSPLSLECTVEGTSNPNLYWYRQAAGRGLQLLFYSVGIGQISSEVPQNLSASRPQDRQFILSSKKLLLSDSGFYLCAWTTNSPTEQYFGPGTRLTVT.

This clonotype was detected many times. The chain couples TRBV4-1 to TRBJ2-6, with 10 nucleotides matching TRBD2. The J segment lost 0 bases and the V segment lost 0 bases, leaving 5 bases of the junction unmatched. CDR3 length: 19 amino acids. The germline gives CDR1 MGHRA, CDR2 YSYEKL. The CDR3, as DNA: TGCGCCAGCAGCCAAGAAGTAGCGGGAGGCCACTCTGGGGCCAACGTCCTGACTTTC. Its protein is CASSQEVAGGHSGANVLTF.